What follows are 25 T cell receptor beta chains derived from one specimen sequenced in a study of CD8 T cells in Susac syndrome. A quantity of about 0.5 to 1 ug RNA underwent reverse transcription using random hexamers. TCRdb re-called the immunoSEQ multiplex PCR reads with MiXCR, one entry per CDR3 protein. The sample holds about 300,000 distinct CDR3 sequences, approximately 85% seen once. Material for sequencing was CD8+ T cells from PBMCs. All receptors come from a human donor with multiple sclerosis.

This chain connects TRBV7-9 to TRBJ2-7; tentative D call: TRBD1 (5 bases). The V gene lost 1 base and the J gene lost 0 bases, with 10 bases spanning the gap. Per the germline V gene, CDR1 is SEHNR and CDR2 is FQNEAQ (reference sequence). The CDR3 length is 15 residues. The CDR3 is CASSLETDPSYEQYF. The DNA of the CDR3 is TGTGCCAGCAGCTTAGAGACAGATCCCTCCTACGAGCAGTACTTC.

This clonotype was detected a few times. The V and J genes are TRBV27 and TRBJ2-7; no clear D. V gave up 0 bases and J gave up 4 bases, with 7 bases separating them. Germline CDR1 MNHEY, CDR2 SMNVEV (reference sequence). The length of the CDR3 is 13 residues. The CDR3 region is CASSLSDRYEQYF. The CDR3 DNA follows: TGTGCCAGCAGTTTATCAGATAGGTACGAGCAGTACTTC.

The J gene is TRBJ2-5, the V gene TRBV27; 8 bases are shared with TRBD1. This CDR3 comprises 15 residues. Germline V gene sequence: CDR1 MNHEY, CDR2 SMNVEV (reference sequence). V was clipped by 7 bases and J by 4 bases; unmatched bases: 11. CDR3 DNA sequence: TGTGCCAGCAACCTTCAGGGGGCGGCTGGAGAGACCCAGTACTTC. Translation gives CASNLQGAAGETQYF.

The chain is built from TRBV14 and TRBJ2-2; D not resolved. There are 17 residues in the CDR3. Trimming removed 0 bases from V and 2 bases from J, with 13 bases in between. Per the germline V gene, CDR1 is SGHDN and CDR2 is FVKESK. The CDR3 DNA reads as TGTGCCAGCAGCCAAGATCTGAATTGGGCCAACACCGGGGAGCTGTTTTTT. It is translated as CASSQDLNWANTGELFF.

This clonotype was counted between two and nine times. The chain carries TRBV6-2 or TRBV6-3 and TRBJ1-1, with unresolved D. Trimming removed 1 base from V and 0 bases from J, with 3 bases in between. The V gene's germline CDR1 is MNHEY and CDR2 SVGEGT. The CDR3 is made up of 13 amino acids. CDR3: CASSYWVNTEAFF. The CDR3 nucleotides read TGTGCCAGCAGTTACTGGGTGAACACTGAAGCTTTCTTT.

V gene TRBV28 combines with J gene TRBJ1-1; 10 bases fit TRBD1. CDR3 length: 13 residues. V trimming: 6 bases; J trimming: 6 bases; junction bases outside the gene matches: 4. The germline V gene has CDR1 MDHEN and CDR2 SYDVKM. The CDR3 DNA follows: TGTGCCAGCAGGGGGACAGGGGATCCTGAAGCTTTCTTT. Translation gives CASRGTGDPEAFF.

This chain links TRBV21-1 with TRBJ1-1; the D segment call TRBD1 is taken from the table without a DNA check. TRBV21-1 is assigned pseudogene status. The CDR3 is made up of 18 amino acids. CDR3 region: CASSNIEGNGRPNTEAFF. CDR3 nucleotide sequence: TGTGCCAGCAGCAACATAGAGGGGAACGGGCGCCCGAACACTGAAGCTTTCTTT.

The sample holds a few counts of this clonotype. The rearrangement joins TRBV29-1 to TRBJ2-7, with D maybe TRBD1 (6 bases). The germline V gene encodes CDR1 SQVTM and CDR2 ANQGSEA. The CDR3 extends over 11 amino acids. V was trimmed by 6 bases and J by 2 bases, leaving 8 bases between them. The CDR3 nucleotides are TGCAGCGTGAGGACAGCCTACGAGCAGTACTTC. It yields the protein CSVRTAYEQYF.

The chain employs TRBV6-2 or TRBV6-3 and TRBJ1-2; the match to TRBD1 covers 9 bases. The junction had 5 bases not matched to a gene; V was cut back by 4 bases and J by 5 bases. In germline, CDR1 is MNHEY, CDR2 SVGEGT. The CDR3 contains 14 residues. CDR3: CASSSGDREYGYTF. The CDR3 DNA reads as TGTGCCAGCAGTTCGGGGGACAGGGAATATGGCTACACCTTC.

The chain has TRBV15 and TRBJ2-3, with D maybe TRBD2 (5 bases). V lost 5 bases to trimming and J lost 4 bases, with 10 bases between them. CDR1 LNHNV and CDR2 YYDKDF come from the germline V gene (reference sequence). The CDR3 length is 13 residues. The CDR3: CATSEGTADTQYF. The CDR3 coding sequence is TGTGCCACCAGCGAGGGAACCGCAGATACGCAGTATTTT.

The CDR3 region is CASSHPDRPPYEQYF. CDR3 DNA sequence: TGCGCCAGCAGCCACCCGGACAGGCCCCCTTACGAGCAGTACTTC. The J gene is TRBJ2-7, the V gene TRBV4-1, with 7 bases fitting TRBD1. Unmatched junction bases numbered 9, after V lost 3 bases and J lost 4 bases. Germline V gene lookup returns CDR1 MGHRA and CDR2 YSYEKL. The CDR3 has 15 residues.

The chain combines TRBV7-9 with TRBJ2-2; 9 positions agree with TRBD1. With V trimmed by 5 bases and J by 5 bases, 9 bases remained unmatched. Per germline, CDR1 SEHNR and CDR2 FQNEAQ (reference sequence). The CDR3 extends over 16 amino acids. CDR3 bases: TGTGCCAGCAGCGCATCCGGGACAGGGACTACCGGGGAGCTGTTTTTT. Its translation: CASSASGTGTTGELFF.

This sequence joins TRBV30 and TRBJ1-4; no clear D. CDR1 is GTSNPN, CDR2 SVGIG, per germline (reference sequence). The CDR3 runs to 14 residues. V lost 0 bases, J lost 7 bases, and 12 bases lay in between. CDR3 nucleotides: TGTGCCTGGAGTGTCGGCTCGGGTCTTGAAAAACTGTTTTTT. This encodes CAWSVGSGLEKLFF.

The J gene is TRBJ2-1, the V gene TRBV6-5; 8 nucleotides align to TRBD2. Germline V gene data show CDR1 as MNHEY and CDR2 as SVGAGI. The CDR3 is 15 amino acids. V shed 2 bases, J shed 3 bases, and the junction held 3 bases outside the gene matches. DNA for the CDR3: TGTGCCAGCAGTTACGAAGGGACTAGCTACAATGAGCAGTTCTTC. Translated: CASSYEGTSYNEQFF.

J is TRBJ1-1 and V is TRBV10-3, with TRBD1 matching over 7 bases. CDR1 and CDR2 from the germline V gene are ENHRY and SYGVKD. The V gene end was trimmed by 8 bases and the J gene end by 4 bases; junction bases not matched to a gene: 10. The CDR3 is 14 amino acids. In DNA form, the CDR3 reads TGTGCCATCGGACTAAAGACAGGGCCCACTGAAGCTTTCTTT. Translating gives CAIGLKTGPTEAFF.

This rearrangement joins TRBV5-6 to TRBJ1-4; D unresolved. Germline V gives CDR1 SGHDT, CDR2 YYEEEE. The CDR3 runs 15 residues. Trimming cost V 3 bases and J 7 bases, with 16 bases left between them. The CDR3 sequence: CASSYSGWAAEKLFF. The CDR3 DNA reads as TGTGCCAGCAGCTACTCGGGGTGGGCCGCTGAAAAACTGTTTTTT.

This chain connects TRBV30 to TRBJ2-5, with D possibly matching TRBD2 (5 bases). Germline lookup yields CDR1 GTSNPN and CDR2 SVGIG (reference sequence). CDR3 length equals 15 residues. V shed 3 bases and J shed 0 bases, with 14 bases lying between them. In nucleotides, the CDR3 is TGTGCCTGGAGAGTACCAGCGGCGTACCAAGAGACCCAGTACTTC. Amino acid sequence: CAWRVPAAYQETQYF.

V is TRBV7-3 and J is TRBJ2-3, with no clear D. Trimming took 5 bases from V and 2 from J, leaving 8 bases between them. This CDR3 contains 13 residues. Per germline, CDR1 SGHTA and CDR2 FQGTGA. The CDR3 is CASSPENTDTQYF. The CDR3 coding sequence is TGTGCCAGCAGCCCGGAAAACACAGATACGCAGTATTTT.

The chain carries TRBV12-3 or TRBV12-4 and TRBJ2-1; D is ambiguous. This CDR3 spans 16 amino acids. V shed 4 bases and J shed 7 bases, with 20 bases lying between them. In nucleotides, the CDR3 is TGTGCCAGCAGTTCGCCTGGCACCCTTCGGGTGAATGAGCAGTTCTTC. The encoded protein is CASSSPGTLRVNEQFF.

The V gene is TRBV9, the J gene TRBJ2-2, with D possibly matching TRBD1 (6 bases). CDR3 length: 14 amino acids. In germline, CDR1 is SGDLS, CDR2 YYNGEE. Between the trimmed V and J ends, which lost 6 bases and 0 bases, there was a span of 9 bases. In DNA, the CDR3 is TGTGCCAGCACCGGGACAACGAACACCGGGGAGCTGTTTTTT. The encoded protein is CASTGTTNTGELFF.

Only a few counts were recorded for this clonotype. The V and J genes are TRBV25-1 and TRBJ2-5, with a weak D call TRBD2 (5 bases). Trimming removed 1 base from V and 4 bases from J, with 19 bases in between. Germline V gene sequence: CDR1 MGHDK, CDR2 SYGVNS. This CDR3 has 17 amino acids. The CDR3 DNA is TGTGCCAGCAGTGAATCCCCCAAGAGGGAAGAAGGAGAGACCCAGTACTTC. Translation: CASSESPKREEGETQYF.

The CDR3 spells CASSWLAGPMEQYF. The CDR3 DNA reads as TGTGCCAGCAGTTGGTTAGCGGGACCCATGGAGCAGTACTTC. V and J are TRBV27 and TRBJ2-7, with 8 bases matching TRBD2. Germline V lookup: CDR1 MNHEY, CDR2 SMNVEV (reference sequence). V was clipped by 4 bases and J by 7 bases; unmatched bases: 9. The CDR3 length is 14 residues.

The chain employs TRBV29-1 and TRBJ2-5; D remains unclear. Trimming shortened V by 1 base and J by 9 bases, and 24 bases separated the two germline ends. This CDR3 spans 16 amino acids. Germline values: CDR1 SQVTM, CDR2 ANQGSEA. This CDR3 is CSVEVGRPGGWVPQYF. The CDR3 DNA sequence: TGCAGCGTTGAAGTTGGCCGTCCAGGCGGTTGGGTTCCCCAGTACTTC.

CDR3 DNA sequence: TGTGCCAGCAGTTTATCGAGGACCCTCTACAATGAGCAGTTCTTC. Translating gives CASSLSRTLYNEQFF. The chain combines TRBV27 with TRBJ2-1, with no clear D. CDR3 length equals 15 residues. V shed 0 bases and J shed 3 bases, with 9 bases lying between them. Germline CDR1 and CDR2: MNHEY and SMNVEV (reference sequence).

The chain couples TRBV7-9 to TRBJ2-1; 9 bases agree with TRBD2. Germline V gene sequence: CDR1 SEHNR, CDR2 FQNEAQ (reference sequence). The length of the CDR3 is 15 residues. After removal of 3 bases from V and 4 bases from J, the junction contained 4 bases not matched to a gene. The CDR3 spells CASSFGLAKYNEQFF. DNA of the CDR3: TGTGCCAGCAGCTTCGGACTAGCGAAATACAATGAGCAGTTCTTC.